This T cell receptor beta chain was sequenced during a study of blood T cell repertoires in COVID-19. Whole-study context: Collection of acute and convalescent COVID-19 samples took place in the United States, Italy and Spain. From T cells, B-cell-depleted T cells, or PBMCs came the material, which was cDNA or gDNA.

Under the authors' procedure: Estimation of nucleated cell counts was performed using reference gene primer amplification. This table comes from immunoSEQ multiplex PCR, and its TCRdb copy is limited to in-frame clones, with some not included. That table furnishes V, J and clone size, whereas the DNA furnished D and trimming. The sample includes hundreds of thousands of clones, 80% to 90% of them seen just once. The sequence derives from a woman between 45 and 65 years old who had recovered from COVID-19. Sequences were obtained from peripheral blood.

The CDR3 nucleotides are TGTGCCAGCCATAGAAGTTGGCGGGGTAATTCACCCCTCCACTTT. This codes for CASHRSWRGNSPLHF. The chain has TRBV6-5 and TRBJ1-6; no reliable D call. The CDR3 runs to 15 residues. V dropped 8 bases and J dropped 6 bases, with 17 bases sitting between them. CDR1 is MNHEY, CDR2 SVGAGI, per germline.